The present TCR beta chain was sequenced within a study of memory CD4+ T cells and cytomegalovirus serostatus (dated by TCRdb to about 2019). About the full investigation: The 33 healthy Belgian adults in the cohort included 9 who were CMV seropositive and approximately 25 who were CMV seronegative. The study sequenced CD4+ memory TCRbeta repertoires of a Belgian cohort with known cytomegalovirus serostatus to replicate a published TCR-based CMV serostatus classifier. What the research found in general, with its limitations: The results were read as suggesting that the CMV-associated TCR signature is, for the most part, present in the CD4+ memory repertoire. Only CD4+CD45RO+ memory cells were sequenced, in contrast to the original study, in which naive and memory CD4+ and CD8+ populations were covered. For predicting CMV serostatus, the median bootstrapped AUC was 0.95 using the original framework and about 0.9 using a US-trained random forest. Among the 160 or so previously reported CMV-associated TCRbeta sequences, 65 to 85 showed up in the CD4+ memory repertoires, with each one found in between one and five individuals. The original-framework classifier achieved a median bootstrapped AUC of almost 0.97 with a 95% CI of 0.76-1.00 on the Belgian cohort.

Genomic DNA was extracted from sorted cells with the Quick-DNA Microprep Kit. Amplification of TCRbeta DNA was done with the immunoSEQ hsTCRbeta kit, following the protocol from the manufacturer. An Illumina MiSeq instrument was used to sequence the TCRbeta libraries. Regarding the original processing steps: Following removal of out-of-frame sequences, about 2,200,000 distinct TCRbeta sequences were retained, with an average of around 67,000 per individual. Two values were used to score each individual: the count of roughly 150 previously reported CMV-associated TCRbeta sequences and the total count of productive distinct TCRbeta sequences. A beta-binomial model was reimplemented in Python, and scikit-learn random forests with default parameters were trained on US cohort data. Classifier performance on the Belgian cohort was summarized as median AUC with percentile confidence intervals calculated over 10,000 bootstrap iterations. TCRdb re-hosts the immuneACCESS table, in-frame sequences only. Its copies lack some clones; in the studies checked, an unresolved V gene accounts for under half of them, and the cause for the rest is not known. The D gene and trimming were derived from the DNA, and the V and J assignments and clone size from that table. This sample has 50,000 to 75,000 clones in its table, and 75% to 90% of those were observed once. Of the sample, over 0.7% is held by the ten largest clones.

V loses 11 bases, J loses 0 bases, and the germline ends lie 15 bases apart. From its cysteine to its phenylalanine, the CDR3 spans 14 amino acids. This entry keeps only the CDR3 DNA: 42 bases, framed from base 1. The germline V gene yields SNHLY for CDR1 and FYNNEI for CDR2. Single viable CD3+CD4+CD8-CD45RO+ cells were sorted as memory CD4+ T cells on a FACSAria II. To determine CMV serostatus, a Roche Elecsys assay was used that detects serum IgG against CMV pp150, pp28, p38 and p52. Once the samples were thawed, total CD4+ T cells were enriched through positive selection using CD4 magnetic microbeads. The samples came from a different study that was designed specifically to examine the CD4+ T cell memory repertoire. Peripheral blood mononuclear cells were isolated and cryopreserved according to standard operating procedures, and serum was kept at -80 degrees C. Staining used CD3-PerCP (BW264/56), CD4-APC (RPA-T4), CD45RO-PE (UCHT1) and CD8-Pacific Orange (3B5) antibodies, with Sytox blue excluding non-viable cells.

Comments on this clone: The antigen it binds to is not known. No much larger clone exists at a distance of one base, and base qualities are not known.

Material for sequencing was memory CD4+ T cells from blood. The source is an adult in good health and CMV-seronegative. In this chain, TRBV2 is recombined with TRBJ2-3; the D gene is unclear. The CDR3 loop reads CASNPYTSTDTQYF. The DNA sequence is TGTGCCTCCAACCCCTATACTAGCACAGATACGCAGTATTTT.